The 21 T cell receptor beta chains below all came from one sample that was sequenced in a study of T cells in Graves' hyperthyroidism and ophthalmopathy. Researchers amplified the TCR beta CDR3 regions from RNA transcripts. First-round RT-PCR with HTBI primers amplified the TCR CDR3 region. Each CDR3 protein gets one entry after TCRdb re-called the multiplex PCR reads with MiXCR. The table lists 85,000 to 110,000 distinct CDR3 sequences, 45% to 50% of them singletons, with about 25% in the top ten. Specimen: blood. These receptors all come from a man aged 35-49 years with Graves' hyperthyroidism.

This clonotype occurred many times. This rearrangement joins TRBV5-6 to TRBJ2-2; 9 bases match TRBD1. CDR3 length: 15 amino acids. Germline CDR1 is SGHDT and CDR2 is YYEEEE. V shed 3 bases, J shed 4 bases, and the junction held 4 bases outside the gene matches. The CDR3 bases are TGTGCCAGCAGCTGGGACAGGGCGTCCACCGGGGAGCTGTTTTTT. Its protein is CASSWDRASTGELFF. Full variable domain (rest looked up from reference TRBV5-6 and TRBJ2-2): DAGVTQSPTHLIKTRGQQVTLRCSPKSGHDTVSWYQQALGQGPQFIFQYYEEEERQRGNFPDRFSGHQFPNYSSELNVNALLLGDSALYLCASSWDRASTGELFFGEGSRLTVL.

The chain is built from TRBV20-1 and TRBJ2-7; 7 bases align to TRBD1. After removal of 3 bases from V and 6 bases from J, the junction contained 5 bases not matched to a gene. The CDR3 extends over 12 amino acids. CDR1 and CDR2 from the germline V gene are DFQATT and SNEGSKA (reference sequence). The DNA for the CDR3 is TGCAGTGCTAGCGGGACAGTCGGCGAGCAGTACTTC. Protein product: CSASGTVGEQYF.

This clonotype appeared once. V gene TRBV7-9 combines with J gene TRBJ1-4; D is possibly TRBD1 (6 bases). The ends were cut back, 4 bases at V and 7 bases at J, with 13 bases in the middle. The CDR3 is made up of 14 amino acids. Germline V gene data show CDR1 as SEHNR and CDR2 as FQNEAQ (reference sequence). The DNA of the CDR3 is TGTGCCAGCAGCTCTACAGGGATGGGTGAAAAACTGTTTTTT. This gives the protein CASSSTGMGEKLFF.

This clonotype has only one observation. The chain employs TRBV5-1 and TRBJ1-3; D unclear. This CDR3 region has 12 residues. Germline V CDR1 and CDR2: SGHRS, YFSETQ. Trimming shortened V by 4 bases and J by 7 bases, and 9 bases separated the two germline ends. CDR3 amino acids: CASSDMRNTIYF. As DNA, the CDR3 is TGCGCCAGCAGCGACATGAGGAACACCATATATTTT.

This clonotype has ten or more counts. V is TRBV6-1 and J is TRBJ2-1; D not certain. Per germline, CDR1 MNHNS and CDR2 SASEGT. The CDR3 loop spans 12 amino acids. With 7 bases removed from V and 6 bases from J, the gap between germline ends came to 10 bases. For the CDR3, the DNA is TGTGCCAGCATGGCGGAACGCAATGAGCAGTTCTTC. It yields the protein CASMAERNEQFF.

The table lists this clonotype with many counts. A read error may account for a junction end that differs from germline. The CDR3 is CASRRKPDKENTEAFF. CDR3 nucleotide sequence: TGTGCTAGCAGAAGAAAACCGGACAAGGAGAACACTGAAGCTTTCTTT. The chain recombines TRBV7-7 with TRBJ1-1; D is possibly TRBD1 (5 bases). This CDR3 has 16 residues. In germline, CDR1 is SSHAT, CDR2 FNYEAQ (reference sequence).

The table lists this clonotype with many counts. The DNA of the CDR3 is TGCAGTGCTAGAGAGGCGGACAGGGGTTGGTTCTTC. Its translation: CSAREADRGWFF. V and J are TRBV20-1 and TRBJ2-1; 9 bases map to TRBD1. The CDR3 covers 12 residues. The germline V gene encodes CDR1 DFQATT and CDR2 SNEGSKA (reference sequence). V shed 0 bases, J shed 15 bases, and the junction held 6 bases outside the gene matches.

The CDR3 spells CASSPVGGKTNTEAFF. DNA for the CDR3: TGTGCCAGCTCACCGGTAGGGGGAAAAACGAACACTGAAGCTTTCTTT. The chain carries TRBV18 and TRBJ1-1, with D perhaps TRBD1 (6 bases). Trimming shortened V by 3 bases and J by 1 base, and 15 bases separated the two germline ends. This CDR3 spans 16 amino acids. Germline V gene sequence: CDR1 KGHSH, CDR2 LQKENI.

This clonotype was recorded at least ten times. The rearrangement joins TRBV5-1 to TRBJ2-2; the D is unclear. CDR1 is SGHRS, CDR2 YFSETQ, per germline. This CDR3 is built from 13 residues. Trimming removed 1 base from V and 2 bases from J, with 3 bases in between. CDR3 DNA sequence: TGCGCCAGCAGCTTGCCAAACACCGGGGAGCTGTTTTTT. It encodes CASSLPNTGELFF.

Many counts were recorded for this clonotype. The chain joins TRBV11-2 to TRBJ2-1; the D is unclear. CDR3 length: 15 residues. CDR1 is SGHAT and CDR2 is FQNNGV in the germline V gene. Trimming left V 1 base short and J 2 bases short, with 9 bases between. This chain's CDR3 is CASSLVLDAYNEQFF. As DNA, the CDR3 is TGTGCCAGCAGCTTAGTTCTAGACGCCTACAATGAGCAGTTCTTC.

This clonotype has just one count. The rearrangement links TRBV6-5 to TRBJ2-7; D might be TRBD1 or TRBD2, each matching 5 bases. The length of the CDR3 is 14 residues. Germline V gene data show CDR1 as MNHEY and CDR2 as SVGAGI. Trimming shortened V by 6 bases and J by 3 bases, and 15 bases separated the two germline ends. The CDR3 region is CASRGRAEGYEQYF. The CDR3 DNA reads TGTGCCAGCAGGGGACGAGCCGAGGGCTACGAGCAGTACTTC.

At least ten counts were recorded for this clonotype. This rearrangement joins TRBV7-9 to TRBJ2-7, with 8 nucleotides matching TRBD1. V shed 1 base, J shed 5 bases, and the junction held 10 bases outside the gene matches. Germline assignment: CDR1 SEHNR and CDR2 FQNEAQ (reference sequence). The CDR3 covers 16 residues. CDR3 residues: CASSLGLQGAFDEQYF. Here the CDR3 DNA reads TGTGCCAGCAGCTTAGGATTGCAGGGGGCTTTCGACGAGCAGTACTTC.

Many counts were recorded for this clonotype. This chain joins TRBV7-6 and TRBJ2-1, with 7 bases that match TRBD1. The CDR3 spans 14 residues. Germline V CDR1 and CDR2: SGHVS, FNYEAQ. Losses at the gene ends were 3 bases for V and 5 bases for J; bases not matched to a gene: 4. This CDR3 is CASSLTGYDNEQFF. The CDR3 DNA sequence: TGTGCCAGCAGCTTGACAGGGTACGACAATGAGCAGTTCTTC. The full variable domain, rest sourced from reference TRBV7-6 and TRBJ2-1, is GAGVSQSPRYKVTKRGQDVALRCDPISGHVSLYWYRQALGQGPEFLTYFNYEAQQDKSGLPNDRFSAERPEGSISTLTIQRTEQRDSAMYRCASSLTGYDNEQFFGPGTRLTVL.

This chain uses TRBV5-1 with TRBJ2-3; 9 bases are shared with TRBD1. The CDR3 contains 15 residues. Germline V gives CDR1 SGHRS, CDR2 YFSETQ. J was trimmed by 6 bases and V by 4 bases; bases with no gene match: 9. The DNA of the CDR3 is TGCGCCAGCAGCCCTATGACAGGGGGAAGCGATACGCAGTATTTT. Amino acids: CASSPMTGGSDTQYF.

The CDR3 loop reads CAWTRDRHNEQFF. In DNA, the CDR3 is TGTGCCTGGACACGGGACAGACACAATGAGCAGTTCTTC. This sequence joins TRBV7-3 and TRBJ2-1; 7 bases line up with TRBD1. This CDR3 comprises 13 residues. V lost 11 bases to trimming and J lost 5 bases; unmatched junction nucleotides: 9. The germline CDR1 and CDR2 sequences are SGHTA and FQGTGA.

This clonotype came up a few times. This chain links TRBV7-2 with TRBJ2-2; TRBD2 agrees at 15 bases. After removal of 7 bases from V and 0 bases from J, the junction contained 12 bases not matched to a gene. Germline V gene lookup returns CDR1 SGHTA and CDR2 FQGNSA. The CDR3 loop spans 20 amino acids. CDR3 loop: CASTWRGGLAGGPNTGELFF. As DNA, the CDR3 is TGTGCCAGCACCTGGAGGGGAGGACTAGCGGGGGGGCCGAACACCGGGGAGCTGTTTTTT.

Many counts were recorded for this clonotype. This chain uses TRBV4-3 with TRBJ2-7; TRBD2 matches at 10 bases. The CDR3 totals 14 residues. After removal of 5 bases from V and 3 bases from J, the junction contained 4 bases not matched to a gene. Germline CDR1 and CDR2: LGHNA and YSLEER. The CDR3, as DNA: TGCGCCAGCAGCGACAGCGGGAGGGACTACGAGCAGTACTTC. Amino acids: CASSDSGRDYEQYF.

This clonotype was counted many times. The chain recombines TRBV11-3 with TRBJ2-2, with 9 bases lining up with TRBD2. Germline V gene data show CDR1 as SGHNT and CDR2 as YENEEA. There are 17 residues in the CDR3. The ends lost 4 bases at V and 4 bases at J; junction bases unmatched: 10. CDR3 sequence (DNA): TGTGCCAGCAGCTCGATTAGCGGGAGCGGAGGCACCGGGGAGCTGTTTTTT. Encoded protein: CASSSISGSGGTGELFF.

This clonotype was counted a single time. The chain combines TRBV7-9 with TRBJ2-1; D possibly corresponds to TRBD2 (6 bases). Germline CDR1 reads SEHNR; CDR2 reads FQNEAQ (reference sequence). The CDR3 length is 15 residues. Between the trimmed V and J ends, which lost 6 bases and 6 bases, there was a span of 18 bases. CDR3 region: CASSATGLEVNEQFF. The CDR3 coding sequence is TGTGCCAGCAGTGCTACGGGACTGGAGGTCAATGAGCAGTTCTTC.

The chain joins TRBV19 to TRBJ2-2; D not resolved. Between the trimmed V and J ends, which lost 9 bases and 6 bases, there was a span of 20 bases. CDR3 length equals 15 residues. Germline assignment: CDR1 LNHDA and CDR2 SQIVND (reference sequence). This chain's CDR3 is CASINGYGSPGELFF. The CDR3 DNA reads TGTGCCAGCATCAACGGGTACGGGTCCCCCGGGGAGCTGTTTTTT. The full variable domain, completed using reference TRBV19 and TRBJ2-2, is DGGITQSPKYLFRKEGQNVTLSCEQNLNHDAMYWYRQDPGQGLRLIYYSQIVNDFQKGDIAEGYSVSREKKESFPLTVTSAQKNPTAFYLCASINGYGSPGELFFGEGSRLTVL.

V and J are TRBV24-1 and TRBJ2-7; 11 nucleotides agree with TRBD2. CDR3 length: 15 residues. The junction had 9 bases not matched to a gene; V was cut back by 12 bases and J by 0 bases. Germline V gives CDR1 KGHDR, CDR2 SFDVKD. The CDR3 DNA follows: TGTGCCCCGCGGACTAGCGGGTGGAACTCCTACGAGCAGTACTTC. Translation: CAPRTSGWNSYEQYF.